These T cell receptor beta chains were read from a single sample in a study of shared clonotypes between healthy human individuals. TCRdb's table, derived via immunoSEQ multiplex PCR, lists solely in-frame clones and lacks some. This sample yields about 480,000 clones, of which approximately 85% are seen a single time; 10% to 15% belongs to the top ten. The sample taken for sequencing was PBMCs. These receptors were obtained from a woman aged 40 to 55 in good health. Some clones in this sample may be carry-over from other donors' samples. Both conserved end residues are part of each CDR3. D genes are given only for firm matches. Clone size is shown for a subset of rows, as once, few, many or a class of expanded clone.

.	TRBV25-1	TRBJ2-5	TRBD2	TGTGCCAGCAGTGAAGGGGGAGGGCGTGAGACCCAGTACTTC	CASSEGGGRETQYF
.	TRBV27	TRBJ2-7	.	TGTGCCAGCAGCCACGGTCTGGGCCGCTACGAGCAGTACTTC	CASSHGLGRYEQYF
.	TRBV4-1	TRBJ2-6	.	TGCGCCAGCACACAGGCGCCCCCTGGGGCCAACGTCCTGACTTTC	CASTQAPPGANVLTF
.	TRBV14	TRBJ2-3	TRBD2	TGTGCCAGCAGCCAGGTACTAGCGGTCGGTGCAGATACGCAGTATTTT	CASSQVLAVGADTQYF
once	TRBV28	TRBJ2-2	TRBD2	TGTGCCAGCAGTCCTTCCGGACTAGCGGGAGGATACACCGGGGAGCTGTTTTTT	CASSPSGLAGGYTGELFF
.	TRBV4-2	TRBJ1-1	TRBD1	TGTGCCAGCAGCGGAAAATGGGGACAGTTGAACACTGAAGCTTTCTTT	CASSGKWGQLNTEAFF
.	TRBV11-3	TRBJ2-1	.	TGTGCCAGCAGCTTAGGTTTCTCCTACAATGAGCAGTTCTTC	CASSLGFSYNEQFF
.	TRBV28	TRBJ2-5	TRBD1	TGTGCCAGCAGTTCAGGACAGGGGCAGAAGACCCAGTACTTC	CASSSGQGQKTQYF
.	TRBV6-5	TRBJ2-5	TRBD2	TGTGCCAGCAGTTACTCGGCGGGAGGGCCGGGGGAGACCCAGTACTTC	CASSYSAGGPGETQYF
.	TRBV7-3	TRBJ2-1	TRBD2	TGTGCCAGCAGCTTAGCCAACCTAGCGGACAATGAGCAGTTCTTC	CASSLANLADNEQFF
.	TRBV10-3	TRBJ1-5	.	TGTGCCATCAGTGAGTCGTACGGCAGCCATCAGCCCCAGCATTTT	CAISESYGSHQPQHF
few	TRBV7-2	TRBJ2-7	TRBD1	TGTGCCAGCAGCTTACCTCGTCGAGACAGGGTCCACGAGCAGTACTTC	CASSLPRRDRVHEQYF
.	TRBV7-6	TRBJ1-2	.	TGTGCCAGCAGCTTAGGGAATACGGGGTATGGCTACACCTTC	CASSLGNTGYGYTF
.	TRBV7-9	TRBJ2-7	TRBD2	TGTGCCACCGAAGGACTAGCCTACGAGCAGTACTTC	CATEGLAYEQYF
.	TRBV19	TRBJ1-2	.	TGTGCCAGTAGTCTAACTTCGGACAGCCTCTATGGCTACACCTTC	CASSLTSDSLYGYTF
once	TRBV7-6	TRBJ2-3	.	TGTGCCAGCAGCTTAGCGGTGGGGGGTTACACAGATACGCAGTATTTT	CASSLAVGGYTDTQYF
few	TRBV7-2	TRBJ1-5	TRBD1	TGTGCCAGCAGCCCACGACAGGGAAGCAATCAGCCCCAGCATTTT	CASSPRQGSNQPQHF
.	TRBV14	TRBJ2-7	.	TGTGCCAGCAGCCAGGGGTACAGGGTCGAGCAGTACTTC	CASSQGYRVEQYF
.	TRBV2	TRBJ1-1	.	TGTGCCAGAAGTGAGGAGTGGAACACTGAAGCTTTCTTT	CARSEEWNTEAFF
once	TRBV18	TRBJ1-4	.	TGTGCCAGCTCGTCGGAATGGGGAGCTAATGAAAAACTGTTTTTT	CASSSEWGANEKLFF
.	TRBV28	TRBJ1-4	.	TGTGCCAGCAGCCTCACCGCGGGCCCAAAACTGTTTTTT	CASSLTAGPKLFF
once	TRBV20-1	TRBJ2-1	.	TGCAGTGCTTGCCATATCGATGAGCAGTTCTTC	CSACHIDEQFF
many	TRBV7-9	TRBJ2-2	.	TGTGCCAGCAGCTTATACGGACTACGGAACACCGGGGAGCTGTTTTTT	CASSLYGLRNTGELFF
.	TRBV7-2	TRBJ1-3	.	TGTGCCAGCAGCTTACAGGCCTCTGGAAACACCATATATTTT	CASSLQASGNTIYF
.	TRBV30	TRBJ2-1	TRBD1	TGTGCCTGGAGTGTAGGGGACAGGGGAAACAATGAGCAGTTCTTC	CAWSVGDRGNNEQFF
.	TRBV5-1	TRBJ2-4	.	TGCGCCAGCAGCGGATCCAGGGGAGATAAAAACATTCAGTACTTC	CASSGSRGDKNIQYF
.	TRBV30	TRBJ2-5	.	TGTGCCTGGAGTGTAGGTGGGGCGAGGGAGACCCAGTACTTC	CAWSVGGARETQYF
.	TRBV5-4	TRBJ2-5	.	TGTGCCAGCACCTATATTGGGGGGTCGGAGACCCAGTACTTC	CASTYIGGSETQYF
.	TRBV2	TRBJ2-7	TRBD2	TGTGCCAGCAGTGACGGACTAGCGGGCCCGATCACCTACGAGCAGTACTTC	CASSDGLAGPITYEQYF
.	TRBV19	TRBJ1-5	.	TGTGCCAGTAGTATAGCCAGGGCTCAGCCCCAGCATTTT	CASSIARAQPQHF
.	TRBV2	TRBJ2-1	TRBD2	TGTGCCAGCAGCACCAGACTAGCGGGAGTCCGAAATGAGCAGTTCTTC	CASSTRLAGVRNEQFF
.	TRBV27	TRBJ2-5	TRBD2	TGTGCCAGCACCCTTCGGCGGGGGGCAGAGACCCAGTACTTC	CASTLRRGAETQYF
many	TRBV4-2	TRBJ1-1	.	TGTGCCAGCAGCCAAGGGGCGAGTTCTTTCTTT	CASSQGASSFF
.	TRBV11-2	TRBJ2-1	.	TGTGCCAGCAGCTTTTGGGGGGTGGTGTCGGATAATGAGCAGTTCTTC	CASSFWGVVSDNEQFF
.	TRBV11-2	TRBJ1-3	.	TGTGCCAGCAGCTTGGGACCGATCTCTGGAAACACCATATATTTT	CASSLGPISGNTIYF
once	TRBV27	TRBJ2-7	.	TGTGCCAGCAGTTTAAAGGGACACCCCCTCTACGAGCAGTACTTC	CASSLKGHPLYEQYF
.	TRBV5-4	TRBJ2-3	.	TGTGCCAGCAGCTTGGCTTCCCAGGGTGTGAGGGCAGATACGCAGTATTTT	CASSLASQGVRADTQYF
once	TRBV6-6	TRBJ2-5	TRBD1	TGTGCCAGCAGTTCCCGGACAGGGGGGGAGACCCAGTACTTC	CASSSRTGGETQYF
.	TRBV5-1	TRBJ2-1	TRBD2	TGCGCCAGCGCCCCCGCGGGAGTTTCTAAAAATGAGCAGTTCTTC	CASAPAGVSKNEQFF
once	TRBV18	TRBJ2-1	.	TGTGCCAGCGCTTACTCCTACAATGAGCAGTTCTTC	CASAYSYNEQFF
once	TRBV19	TRBJ1-4	.	TGTGCCAGTAGTATGGCGCCTCCACGGACAACTAATGAAAAACTGTTTTTT	CASSMAPPRTTNEKLFF
.	TRBV2	TRBJ2-7	TRBD1	TGTGCCAGCACCCCCCGGGACAGGGTCTACGAGCAGTACTTC	CASTPRDRVYEQYF
.	TRBV28	TRBJ2-7	TRBD1	TGTGCCAGCACTGTGGACAGGCCCTCTGGCGAGCAGTACTTC	CASTVDRPSGEQYF
few	TRBV7-3	TRBJ1-1	.	TGTGCCAGCAGTTTGTCCCCGGGCACTGAAGCTTTCTTT	CASSLSPGTEAFF
.	TRBV19	TRBJ2-1	TRBD1	TGTGCCAGTAGTATAGCTCTAGGGGGCGGGAATGAGCAGTTCTTC	CASSIALGGGNEQFF
.	TRBV28	TRBJ1-5	TRBD1	TGTGCCAGCAGTACAGGGGGCGGTCAGCCCCAGCATTTT	CASSTGGGQPQHF
.	TRBV28	TRBJ1-6	.	TGTGCCAGCCGGGCCTCAAATTCACCCCTCCACTTT	CASRASNSPLHF
.	TRBV5-1	TRBJ2-3	TRBD2	TGCGCCAGCAGCTTGAGCGGGAGGACTAGCACAGATACGCAGTATTTT	CASSLSGRTSTDTQYF
.	TRBV6-1	TRBJ1-1	.	TGTGCCAGCAGTGATATCTCGGCGTCGCGAGTCGCCACTGAAGCTTTCTTT	CASSDISASRVATEAFF
.	TRBV2	TRBJ2-5	TRBD1	TGTGCCAGCAGATCGGACAGGGGGCTAGGAGAGACCCAGTACTTC	CASRSDRGLGETQYF
.	TRBV28	TRBJ1-6	TRBD1	TGTGCCAGCAGTTCATCACCGGGACAGGGGAGCTCCTATAATTCACCCCTCCACTTT	CASSSSPGQGSSYNSPLHF
.	TRBV7-2	TRBJ2-7	.	TGTGCCAGCAGCCTGACCCCGTCCTACGAGCAGTACTTC	CASSLTPSYEQYF
.	TRBV5-1	TRBJ2-1	.	TGCGCCAGCAGCTTGGACCCGGAGGGTGAGCAGTTCTTC	CASSLDPEGEQFF
.	TRBV5-5	TRBJ1-1	.	TGTGCCAGCAGCTTGGTTCCTACTGAAGCTTTCTTT	CASSLVPTEAFF
.	TRBV11-2	TRBJ1-6	TRBD1	TGTGCCAGCAGGTCCGGGACAGATAATTCACCCCTCCACTTT	CASRSGTDNSPLHF
.	TRBV28	TRBJ1-3	.	TGTGCCAGCAGTTTATCGGGGGGCATAGGGAACACCATATATTTT	CASSLSGGIGNTIYF
.	TRBV5-1	TRBJ1-5	.	TGCGCCAGCAGCTTGGAAGGTAGCAATCAGCCCCAGCATTTT	CASSLEGSNQPQHF